The rows below give T cell receptor beta chains drawn from one sample of a study of beta chain features in type 1 diabetes. Assay: immunoSEQ multiplex PCR; the TCRdb copy retains only in-frame clones and omits some. The data show roughly 260,000 clones, roughly a tenth seen once. The material sequenced was naive CD4+ T cells from blood. These receptors originate from a man younger than 40 with type 1 diabetes. The CDR3 runs from the conserved cysteine through the conserved F or W. Each record gives: D gene, V gene, clone size, J gene, CDR3 protein, CDR3 DNA. D genes are given only for firm matches. Not all rows give a size; the values are once, few, many and, for expanded clones, a class.

-	TRBV11-2	-	TRBJ1-2	CASSPIGGTNGYTF	TGTGCCAGCAGCCCTATAGGCGGGACGAATGGCTACACCTTC
-	TRBV6-5	-	TRBJ2-7	CASSLIGRGTHEQYF	TGTGCCAGCAGCCTCATAGGTAGAGGGACTCACGAGCAGTACTTC
-	TRBV29-1	few	TRBJ2-7	CSVEGHSSYEQYF	TGCAGCGTTGAAGGACATTCCTCCTACGAGCAGTACTTC
TRBD1	TRBV5-4	-	TRBJ2-6	CASGKGGVSGANVLTF	TGTGCCAGCGGTAAAGGGGGCGTTTCTGGGGCCAACGTCCTGACTTTC
-	TRBV25-1	-	TRBJ1-1	CASSGGNLRVTEAFF	TGTGCCAGCAGTGGCGGGAACCTCCGGGTCACTGAAGCTTTCTTT
-	TRBV7-9	-	TRBJ1-1	CASSALVGPNTEAFF	TGTGCCAGCAGCGCGCTGGTGGGCCCGAACACTGAAGCTTTCTTT
-	TRBV6-6	few	TRBJ1-2	CASSYAGSYGYTF	TGTGCCAGCAGTTACGCAGGATCCTATGGCTACACCTTC
TRBD1	TRBV5-1	-	TRBJ2-7	CASSFEGTVYEQYF	TGCGCCAGCAGCTTTGAGGGGACAGTATACGAGCAGTACTTC
-	TRBV11-2	few	TRBJ2-1	CASSLVVSPSYNEQFF	TGTGCCAGCAGCTTAGTGGTCAGTCCTTCCTACAATGAGCAGTTCTTC
-	TRBV11-2	-	TRBJ1-2	CASSPMDPGGYTF	TGTGCCAGCAGCCCGATGGACCCGGGAGGCTACACCTTC
TRBD1	TRBV30	-	TRBJ1-5	CAWRTGRDQPQHF	TGTGCCTGGAGGACAGGGCGCGATCAGCCCCAGCATTTT
-	TRBV5-1	few	TRBJ2-3	CASRGGDLTDTQYF	TGCGCCAGCAGGGGGGGTGACCTCACAGATACGCAGTATTTT
-	TRBV6-1	few	TRBJ1-2	CASSEALSSGNGYTF	TGTGCCAGCAGTGAAGCGCTTTCGTCAGGGAATGGCTACACCTTC
-	TRBV4-2	few	TRBJ2-7	CASSSPTPPPDEQYF	TGTGCCAGCAGCTCTCCCACTCCCCCCCCGGACGAGCAGTACTTC
-	TRBV5-1	-	TRBJ2-7	CASSSGVQGAYEQYF	TGCGCCAGCAGCTCAGGAGTACAGGGAGCCTACGAGCAGTACTTC
-	TRBV5-6	few	TRBJ2-4	CASSLNGVAKNIQYF	TGTGCCAGCAGCTTAAACGGAGTAGCCAAAAACATTCAGTACTTC
-	TRBV30	few	TRBJ2-3	CAWSVGAPSGTDTQYF	TGTGCCTGGAGTGTAGGGGCCCCCTCGGGCACAGATACGCAGTATTTT
TRBD2	TRBV9	-	TRBJ2-1	CASSPLGSGGAHEQFF	TGTGCCAGCAGTCCCCTAGGTAGCGGGGGGGCCCATGAGCAGTTCTTC
-	TRBV18	once	TRBJ2-1	CASSPAGTYNEQFF	TGTGCCAGCTCACCGGCGGGAACCTACAATGAGCAGTTCTTC
-	TRBV7-9	-	TRBJ2-7	CASSLNNYEQYF	TGTGCCAGCAGCTTAAACAACTACGAGCAGTACTTC
-	TRBV9	few	TRBJ2-1	CASSVDGEGAGYNEQFF	TGTGCCAGCAGCGTAGACGGCGAAGGGGCCGGGTACAATGAGCAGTTCTTC
-	TRBV6-5	few	TRBJ2-3	CASSQGGTQYF	TGTGCCAGCAGTCAGGGAGGAACGCAGTATTTT
TRBD1	TRBV9	-	TRBJ2-3	CASSVVVRGQDTQYF	TGTGCCAGCAGCGTAGTAGTCAGGGGGCAAGATACGCAGTATTTT